Presented here are 5 T cell receptor beta chains from one specimen sequenced in a study of cytomegalovirus exposure and HLA in healthy donors. Researchers ran the PCR with 60 Vbeta and 13 Jbeta primers. The repertoire was sequenced with immunoSEQ multiplex PCR; TCRdb's copy has only in-frame clones and lacks some. Of some 220,000 clones listed, about 89% were seen once; the top ten hold around 1%. The material sequenced was PBMCs. The receptors come from a woman younger than 30 in good health and CMV-seronegative.

This sequence joins TRBV6-5 and TRBJ1-1, with D unclear. V was shortened by 6 bases and J by 5 bases, with 16 bases between the two germline ends. The germline V gene has CDR1 MNHEY and CDR2 SVGAGI. The CDR3 is made up of 14 amino acids. In DNA, the CDR3 is TGTGCCAGCAGCCCTCATCCCCCAGGTACTGAAGCTTTCTTT. Translating gives CASSPHPPGTEAFF.

The chain couples TRBV7-9 to TRBJ2-1; D perhaps matches TRBD2 (5 bases). CDR1 SEHNR and CDR2 FQNEAQ come from the germline V gene (reference sequence). The germline V and J ends were trimmed by 4 bases and 0 bases, with 10 bases remaining between them. CDR3 size: 15 residues. The CDR3 region is CASSSPGFSYNEQFF. In nucleotides, the CDR3 is TGTGCCAGCAGCTCACCGGGGTTCTCCTACAATGAGCAGTTCTTC. Variable domain in full (rest from reference TRBV7-9 and TRBJ2-1): DTGVSQNPRHKITKRGQNVTFRCDPISEHNRLYWYRQTLGQGPEFLTYFQNEAQLEKSRLLSDRFSAERPKGSFSTLEIQRTEQGDSAMYLCASSSPGFSYNEQFFGPGTRLTVL.

The chain couples TRBV14 to TRBJ1-4; 8 bases fit TRBD1. This CDR3 region has 16 residues. Germline lookup yields CDR1 SGHDN and CDR2 FVKESK. Trimming removed 0 bases from V and 6 bases from J; junction bases left unmatched: 6. The CDR3 is CASSQEQGAEDEKLFF. The DNA of the CDR3 is TGTGCCAGCAGCCAAGAGCAGGGGGCCGAGGATGAAAAACTGTTTTTT.

The genes are TRBV5-6 and TRBJ2-3; 12 nucleotides match TRBD2. V lost 0 bases to trimming and J lost 8 bases; unmatched junction nucleotides: 4. The CDR3 is 15 amino acids. CDR1 is SGHDT and CDR2 is YYEEEE in the germline V gene. CDR3 residues: CASSLGLAGVITQYF. DNA of the CDR3: TGTGCCAGCAGCTTGGGACTAGCGGGAGTTATTACGCAGTATTTT.

This clone was recorded once. This CDR3 reads CASSFTSGPGTQYF. The CDR3, as DNA: TGTGCCAGCAGCTTCACTAGCGGTCCGGGGACCCAGTACTTC. The rearrangement joins TRBV5-4 to TRBJ2-5; 8 bases map to TRBD2. The junction had 7 bases not matched to a gene; V was cut back by 2 bases and J by 7 bases. Germline CDR1 and CDR2: SGHNT and YYREEE (reference sequence). This CDR3 contains 14 residues.